This TCR beta chain was obtained from a study of cytomegalovirus exposure and HLA in healthy donors. A word on this clone: The antigen is unknown.

The study's findings and limits: An analysis that was carried out later associated 16,000 or so TCR beta sequences with HLA alleles at 0.05 false discovery rate. Some highly shared sequence variants likely arose as a pipeline artifact. A later analysis found that most CMV-associated TCR beta chains appeared HLA-restricted. Earlier results showed most TCR beta V segments being productive about 90% or about 30% of the time.

Germline V gene lookup returns CDR1 PRHDT and CDR2 FYEKMQ (reference sequence). The V end was cut by 5 bases, the J end by 8 bases, with 12 bases between. CDR3 length equals 12 residues. The primer mix had 60 Vbeta and 13 Jbeta primers. The table came from immunoSEQ multiplex PCR; TCRdb's copy has only in-frame clones and leaves some out. The table includes around 130,000 clones, approximately 85% detected once. Input material: PBMCs. This rearrangement joins TRBV13 to TRBJ1-1; no reliable D call. The receptor was isolated from a boy between 10 and 17 years old in good health and CMV-seronegative. The CDR3 reads CASSPSPEEAFF. CDR3 nucleotides: TGTGCCAGCAGCCCGAGCCCGGAGGAAGCTTTCTTT.